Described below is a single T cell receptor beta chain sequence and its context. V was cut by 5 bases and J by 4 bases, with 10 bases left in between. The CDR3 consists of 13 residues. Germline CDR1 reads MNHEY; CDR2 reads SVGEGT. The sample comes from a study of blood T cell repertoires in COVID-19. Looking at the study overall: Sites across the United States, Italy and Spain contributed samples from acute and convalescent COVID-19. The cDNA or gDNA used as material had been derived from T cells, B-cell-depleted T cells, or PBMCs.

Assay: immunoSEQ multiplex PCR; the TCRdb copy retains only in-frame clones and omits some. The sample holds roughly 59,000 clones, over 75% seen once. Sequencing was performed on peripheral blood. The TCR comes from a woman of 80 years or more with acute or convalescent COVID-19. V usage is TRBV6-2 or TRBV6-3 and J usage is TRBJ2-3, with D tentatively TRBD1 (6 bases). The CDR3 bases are TGTGCCAGCAGTCAGGGGTGGTCAGATACGCAGTATTTT. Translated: CASSQGWSDTQYF.